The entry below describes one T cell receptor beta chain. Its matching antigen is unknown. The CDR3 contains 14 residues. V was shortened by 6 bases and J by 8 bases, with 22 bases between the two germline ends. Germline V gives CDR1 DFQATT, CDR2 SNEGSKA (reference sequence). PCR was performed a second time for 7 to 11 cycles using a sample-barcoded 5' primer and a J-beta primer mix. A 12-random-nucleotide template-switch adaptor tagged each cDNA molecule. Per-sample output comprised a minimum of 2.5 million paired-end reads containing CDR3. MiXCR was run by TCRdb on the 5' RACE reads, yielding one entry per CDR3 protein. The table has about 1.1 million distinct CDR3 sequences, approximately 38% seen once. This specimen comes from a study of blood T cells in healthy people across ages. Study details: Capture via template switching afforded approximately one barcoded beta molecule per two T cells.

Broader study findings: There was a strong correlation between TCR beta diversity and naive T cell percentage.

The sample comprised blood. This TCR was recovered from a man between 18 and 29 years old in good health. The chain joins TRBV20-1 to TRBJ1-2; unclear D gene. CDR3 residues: CSAALDGVPHGYTF. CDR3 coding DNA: TGCAGTGCCGCCCTAGATGGAGTCCCCCACGGCTACACCTTC.